This T cell receptor (beta chain) was identified during a study of shared clonotypes between healthy human individuals. The DNA input per sorted-subset replicate PCR was about 220 ng, corresponding to around 30,000 T cell genomes. Repertoires were generated with immunoSEQ multiplex PCR, while TCRdb's copy carries only in-frame clones and drops some. The sample carries about 2.3 million clones, around 90% recorded once. The V gene lost 6 bases and the J gene lost 0 bases, with 18 bases spanning the gap. Looked up from germline, CDR1 is MNHEY and CDR2 is SMNVEV (reference sequence). The CDR3 consists of 17 residues. There are a few counts of this clone.

This TCR was recovered from a man aged 18 to 29 in good health. Some clones in this sample may be carry-over from other donors' samples. Sequenced sample: naive CD4+ T cells from PBMCs. Subset defined: CD45RA+ positively selected. The genes are TRBV27 and TRBJ1-5; D gene ambiguous. The CDR3 coding sequence is TGTGCCAGCAGATCCCGCCGCGGGGTAAATAGCAATCAGCCCCAGCATTTT. This encodes CASRSRRGVNSNQPQHF.